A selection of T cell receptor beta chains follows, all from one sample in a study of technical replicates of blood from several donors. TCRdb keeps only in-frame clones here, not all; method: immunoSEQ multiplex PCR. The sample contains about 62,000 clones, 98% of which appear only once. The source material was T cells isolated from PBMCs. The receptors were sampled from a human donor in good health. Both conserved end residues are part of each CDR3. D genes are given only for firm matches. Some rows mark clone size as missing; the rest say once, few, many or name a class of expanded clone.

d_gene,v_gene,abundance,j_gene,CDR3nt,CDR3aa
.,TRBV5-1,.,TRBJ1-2,TGCGCCAGCAGCTTGCGGACAGCTGACTATGGCTACACCTTC,CASSLRTADYGYTF
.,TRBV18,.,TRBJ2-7,TGTGCCAGCTCAAGGACAGACTACGAGCAGTACTTC,CASSRTDYEQYF
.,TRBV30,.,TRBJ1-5,TGTGCCTGGAGTATTTTAGTGTTGTCGTCCCAGCATTTT,CAWSILVLSSQHF
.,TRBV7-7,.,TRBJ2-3,TGTGCCAGCAGCTTCGGCAGGGGAACCACAGATACGCAGTATTTT,CASSFGRGTTDTQYF
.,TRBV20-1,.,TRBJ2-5,TGCAGTGCTAGAGATTATGAGACCCAGTACTTC,CSARDYETQYF
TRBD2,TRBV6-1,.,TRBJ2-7,TGTGCCAGCAGTGAACTAGCGGGCCCCTACGAGCAGTACTTC,CASSELAGPYEQYF
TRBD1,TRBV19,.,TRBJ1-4,TGTGCCAGCTCATCCCAGGACAGGAGTAATGAAAAACTGTTTTTT,CASSSQDRSNEKLFF
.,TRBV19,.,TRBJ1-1,TGTGCCAGTAGTACCTCAGGTTTAGCTGAAGCTTTCTTT,CASSTSGLAEAFF
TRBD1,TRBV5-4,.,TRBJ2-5,TGTGCCAGCAGCTTTGAGGGACAGAGGTACCAAGAGACCCAGTACTTC,CASSFEGQRYQETQYF
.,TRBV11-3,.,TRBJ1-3,TGTGCCAGCAGCTCCGGGACATTAAGGACCGGAAACACCATATATTTT,CASSSGTLRTGNTIYF
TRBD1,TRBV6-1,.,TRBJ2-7,TGTGCCAGCAGTGAGGGTTGGGGACAGGCCGAGCAGTACTTC,CASSEGWGQAEQYF
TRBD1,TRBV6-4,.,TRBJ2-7,TGTGCCAGCAGTGACTCGTACAGGGGGATCGACGAGCAGTACTTC,CASSDSYRGIDEQYF
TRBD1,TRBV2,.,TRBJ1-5,TGTGCCAGCAATGACAGGGAGGGTCAGCCCCAGCATTTT,CASNDREGQPQHF
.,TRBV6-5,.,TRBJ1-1,TGTGCCAGCAGTTTTGGGCCGAACACTGAAGCTTTCTTT,CASSFGPNTEAFF
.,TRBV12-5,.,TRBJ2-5,TGTGCTAGTGGCCAGAATCAAGAGACCCAGTACTTC,CASGQNQETQYF
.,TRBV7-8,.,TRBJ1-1,TGTGCCAGCAGCTTAGCCCAGGGGAGCATGGAGGCTTTCTTT,CASSLAQGSMEAFF
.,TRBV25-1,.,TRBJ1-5,TGTGCCAGCAGTGGGGACCACCGGGACACCTTCAATCAGCCCCAGCATTTT,CASSGDHRDTFNQPQHF
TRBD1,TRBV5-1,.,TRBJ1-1,TGCGCCAGCAGCCCTGACAGGGTGGACACTGAAGCTTTCTTT,CASSPDRVDTEAFF
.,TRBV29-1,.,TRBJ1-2,TGCAGCGTTGATAGTTTAAGCTATGGCTACACCTTC,CSVDSLSYGYTF
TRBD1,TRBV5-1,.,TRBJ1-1,TGCGCCAGCAGCTTTACAGGGGCGACAGGTGAAGCTTTCTTT,CASSFTGATGEAFF
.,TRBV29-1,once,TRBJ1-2,TGCAGCGCCGACAGAGGCTATGGCTACACCTTC,CSADRGYGYTF
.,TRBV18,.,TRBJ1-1,TGTGCCAGCTCACTTACCCAAACAGGGAACACTGAAGCTTTCTTT,CASSLTQTGNTEAFF
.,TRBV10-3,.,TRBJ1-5,TGTGCCATCAGTGAAACAGTCAATCAGCCCCAGCATTTT,CAISETVNQPQHF
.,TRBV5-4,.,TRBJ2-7,TGTGCCAGCAGCCCTAGGGGGTTGTTCTACGAGCAGTACTTC,CASSPRGLFYEQYF
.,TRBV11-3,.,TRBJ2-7,TGTGCCAGCAGTTTCAGTCTCTACGAGCAGTACTTC,CASSFSLYEQYF
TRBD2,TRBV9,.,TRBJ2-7,TGTGCCAGCAGCGGGGCGACTAGCGGGGGCTACGAGCAGTACTTC,CASSGATSGGYEQYF
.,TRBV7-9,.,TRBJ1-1,TGTGCCAGCAGCCTAGCCATCCGGAGGGGCGAACCAAACACTGAAGCTTTCTTT,CASSLAIRRGEPNTEAFF
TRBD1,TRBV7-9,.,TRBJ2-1,TGTGCCAGCTTTGGCCTTGACAGGGACTCCTACAATGAGCAGTTCTTC,CASFGLDRDSYNEQFF
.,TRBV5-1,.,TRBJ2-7,TGCGCCAGCAGCTTGCCGGGTTTAGGCTACGAGCAGTACTTC,CASSLPGLGYEQYF
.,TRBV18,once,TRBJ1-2,TGTGCCAGCTCACCACCGCTCACAGACTATGGCTACACCTTC,CASSPPLTDYGYTF
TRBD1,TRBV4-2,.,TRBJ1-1,TGTGCCAGCAGCCAGCCAGGGGGTTCGAACACTGAAGCTTTCTTT,CASSQPGGSNTEAFF
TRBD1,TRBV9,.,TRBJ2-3,TGTGCCAGCACCAGACAAGACAGGGGGCGTACAGATACGCAGTATTTT,CASTRQDRGRTDTQYF
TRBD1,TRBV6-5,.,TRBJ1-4,TGTGCCAGCAGTTTCGGGACAGATCATGAAAAACTGTTTTTT,CASSFGTDHEKLFF
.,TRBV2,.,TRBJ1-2,TGTGCCAGCAGTGAAGCGTTGGGGAGGGGCGGTTATGGCTACACCTTC,CASSEALGRGGYGYTF
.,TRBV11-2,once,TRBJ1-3,TGTGCCAGCACCCTTGGGGCCATCTCTGGAAACACCATATATTTT,CASTLGAISGNTIYF
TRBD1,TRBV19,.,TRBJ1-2,TGTGCCAGTAGTATAGATCGAGGAGGACAGGCACAAGGGTATGGCTACACCTTC,CASSIDRGGQAQGYGYTF
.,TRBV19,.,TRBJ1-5,TGTGCCAGTAGTATAGCCCGGGGGGCAAATCAGCCCCAGCATTTT,CASSIARGANQPQHF
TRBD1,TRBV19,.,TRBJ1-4,TGTGCCAGTAGCGCGACAGGGGGGGTCAGAGAAACTAATGAAAAACTGTTTTTT,CASSATGGVRETNEKLFF
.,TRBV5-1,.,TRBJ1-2,TGCGCCAGCAGCCCGGCCGGGGAGGGGAGAAGCTACACCTTC,CASSPAGEGRSYTF
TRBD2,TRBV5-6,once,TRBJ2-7,TGTGCCAGCAGCTTGACCGGACTAGCGGATAGCTCCTACGAGCAGTACTTC,CASSLTGLADSSYEQYF
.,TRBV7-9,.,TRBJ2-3,TGTGCCACGGCTTCAACTAGCTCTCCCACAGATACGCAGTATTTT,CATASTSSPTDTQYF
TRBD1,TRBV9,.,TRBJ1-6,TGTGCCAGCAGCGTAGGGATGAGGACAGGGTTTGGTTCACCCCTCCACTTT,CASSVGMRTGFGSPLHF